This is a list of T cell receptor beta chains from one sample in a study of response to subunit inactivated influenza vaccine. TCRdb re-analysed the RT-PCR reads in MiXCR, keeping a single row per CDR3 protein. Here the sample spans about 540,000 distinct CDR3 sequences, under 30% being singletons. Separately, the same data were catalogued under a study of T cells expressing NK-cell markers.

Specimen: CD4+ T cells sorted from PBMCs, collected roughly 13 days after vaccination. Receptor source: a man between 50 and 59 years old who received an inactivated influenza vaccine. Both conserved end residues are part of each CDR3. A D gene is named only where the DNA matches it firmly. The size entry is marked missing in some rows and otherwise reads once, few, many or a size class.

V gene	clone size	J gene	D gene	CDR3 protein	CDR3 DNA
TRBV5-1	.	TRBJ2-5	TRBD1	CASSLGQGTPQETQYF	TGCGCCAGCAGCTTGGGACAGGGAACCCCCCAAGAGACCCAGTACTTC
TRBV4-1	few	TRBJ2-7	.	CASSQGDLGYEQYF	TGCGCCAGCAGCCAAGGGGACTTGGGCTACGAGCAGTACTTC
TRBV4-2	few	TRBJ1-5	.	CASSQRADSNQPQHF	TGTGCCAGCAGCCAACGTGCAGATAGCAATCAGCCCCAGCATTTT
TRBV6-1	.	TRBJ2-7	TRBD2	CASTTGLAVSYEQYF	TGTGCCAGCACCACCGGACTAGCGGTATCCTACGAGCAGTACTTC
TRBV28	few	TRBJ2-3	.	CASSPLGTSTDTQYF	TGTGCCAGCAGCCCTTTGGGGACTAGCACAGATACGCAGTATTTT
TRBV29-1	.	TRBJ2-1	.	CSVGRYNEQFF	TGCAGCGTAGGCCGTTACAATGAGCAGTTCTTC
TRBV5-8	.	TRBJ2-7	.	CASRSLELYEQYF	TGTGCCAGCAGATCCTTGGAACTCTACGAGCAGTACTTC
TRBV4-1	few	TRBJ2-7	.	CASSQDRMDEQYF	TGCGCCAGCAGCCAAGATCGAATGGACGAGCAGTACTTC
TRBV29-1	few	TRBJ1-1	.	CSVMTKTAPSEAFF	TGCAGCGTCATGACGAAGACAGCCCCCTCTGAAGCTTTCTTT
TRBV10-3	few	TRBJ2-2	.	CAISSEAGNTGELFF	TGTGCCATCAGCAGTGAGGCGGGTAACACCGGGGAGCTGTTTTTT
TRBV5-1	.	TRBJ1-2	TRBD1	CASSLEGTGDSDYGYTF	TGCGCCAGCAGCTTGGAAGGGACAGGGGATTCGGACTATGGCTACACCTTC
TRBV11-2	.	TRBJ2-7	TRBD2	CASSNPRASGTYEQYF	TGTGCCAGCAGCAATCCTCGGGCTAGCGGGACCTACGAGCAGTACTTC
TRBV4-3	.	TRBJ2-7	TRBD1	CASSQSHRGNYEQYF	TGCGCCAGCAGCCAATCACACAGGGGAAACTACGAGCAGTACTTC
TRBV12-3/TRBV12-4	.	TRBJ2-2	.	CASSLWDTGELFF	TGTGCCAGCAGTTTGTGGGACACCGGGGAGCTGTTTTTT
TRBV7-2	few	TRBJ2-5	.	CASSPQRTTQETQYF	TGTGCCAGCAGCCCACAACGGACGACCCAAGAGACCCAGTACTTC
TRBV5-1	few	TRBJ2-1	.	CASSFPDKPNEQFF	TGCGCCAGCAGTTTCCCGGACAAACCGAATGAGCAGTTCTTC
TRBV29-1	.	TRBJ1-2	.	CSVETRVYGYTF	TGCAGCGTTGAAACCAGGGTCTATGGCTACACCTTC
TRBV7-2	few	TRBJ1-6	TRBD1	CASSLRFDRVNSPLHF	TGTGCCAGCAGCTTGCGCTTTGACAGGGTGAATTCACCCCTCCACTTT
TRBV20-1	.	TRBJ1-5	.	CSARGGGRGPQHF	TGCAGTGCTAGGGGGGGTGGCCGGGGCCCCCAGCATTTT
TRBV6-1	.	TRBJ1-1	TRBD1	CASSRTGAHGGFTEAFF	TGTGCCAGCAGTCGGACAGGGGCCCACGGAGGTTTCACTGAAGCTTTCTTT
TRBV28	.	TRBJ2-2	TRBD1	CASTTGANTGELFF	TGTGCTAGCACGACAGGGGCGAACACCGGGGAGCTGTTTTTT
TRBV5-1	.	TRBJ2-2	.	CASSQGQHGELFF	TGCGCCAGCAGTCAAGGACAGCACGGGGAGCTGTTTTTT
TRBV5-6	.	TRBJ1-6	.	CASSSPGGNSPLHF	TGTGCCAGCAGCTCACCTGGCGGTAATTCACCCCTCCACTTT